This T cell receptor (beta chain) originates from a study of PD-1 blockade in classical Hodgkin lymphoma. On the study more broadly: Patients were given intravenous nivolumab, 3 mg/kg, every 2 weeks. Whole-study findings and limits: For complete responders, baseline diversity was comparable to that of newly diagnosed patients. Compared with healthy donors, newly diagnosed patients reportedly showed lower baseline TCR diversity.

Comments on this clone: The antigen is not known.

The protocol was immunoSEQ multiplex PCR, while the TCRdb copy is restricted to in-frame clones and leaves out a portion. The data contain fewer than 95,000 clones, 75% to 85% of them seen just once; the ten biggest clones take up about a sixth. As for time point: cycle 4 day 1 (C4D1), after 6 weeks of nivolumab. Brentuximab vedotin exposure varied among the patients, all of whom had relapsed after autologous stem cell transplantation. Reported best responses ranged across complete response, partial response or progressive disease. The CDR3 totals 13 residues. The ends were cut back, 0 bases at V and 5 bases at J, with 6 bases in the middle. CDR1 SGDLS and CDR2 YYNGEE come from the germline V gene.

The sequence derives from a human donor with classical Hodgkin lymphoma. The sequences come from peripheral blood mononuclear cells (PBMCs), collected before the fourth cycle of nivolumab. The genes are TRBV9 and TRBJ1-5, with no clear D. The CDR3 region is CASSVDEYQPQHF. Written as DNA, the CDR3 is TGTGCCAGCAGCGTAGACGAGTATCAGCCCCAGCATTTT.